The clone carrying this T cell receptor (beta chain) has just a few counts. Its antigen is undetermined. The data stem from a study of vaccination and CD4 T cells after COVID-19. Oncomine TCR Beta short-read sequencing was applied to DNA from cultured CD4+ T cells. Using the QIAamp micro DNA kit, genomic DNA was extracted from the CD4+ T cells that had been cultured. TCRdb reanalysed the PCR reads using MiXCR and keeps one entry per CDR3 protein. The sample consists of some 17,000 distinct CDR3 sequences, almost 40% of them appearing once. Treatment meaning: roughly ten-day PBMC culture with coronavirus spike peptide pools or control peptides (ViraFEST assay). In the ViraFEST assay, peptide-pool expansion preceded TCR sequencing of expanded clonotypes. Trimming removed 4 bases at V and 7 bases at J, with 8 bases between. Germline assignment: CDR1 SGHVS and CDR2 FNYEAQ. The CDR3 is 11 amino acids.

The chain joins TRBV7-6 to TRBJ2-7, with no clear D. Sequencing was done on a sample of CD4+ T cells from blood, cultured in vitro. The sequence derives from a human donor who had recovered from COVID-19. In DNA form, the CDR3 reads TGTGCCAGCAGCTCTTCCTGGGAGCAGTACTTC. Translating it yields CASSSSWEQYF.